This T cell receptor beta chain was captured in a study of T cells after yellow fever vaccination (dated by TCRdb to the late 2010s). The study in broad terms: The SMART-Seq v4 Ultra Low Input RNA kit was used to prepare libraries from fractions with low cell numbers. Two healthy male donors, one aged 18 to 30 and one aged 30 to 40 years, were included in the cohort. Blood samples were taken at several timepoints before and after primary and secondary immunization, and bulk PBMC replicates and cell subsets were isolated. To track T-cell clones before and after primary and booster YFV17D yellow fever vaccination, bulk TCR alpha and beta repertoires were sequenced longitudinally.

The CDR3 goes from the cysteine to the phenylalanine over 15 residues. Here the CDR3 DNA is all that survives: 45 bases in frame from base 1. The CDR1 and CDR2 encoded by the germline V gene (reference sequence) are LGHDT and YNNKEL. According to the study, the label for this sample's treatment or condition signals: live attenuated yellow fever vaccine strain. At every blood-draw timepoint, two biological replicates of bulk PBMCs were collected. PBMCs were isolated from peripheral blood using a standard Ficoll-Paque protocol. RNA was extracted with TriZol from bulk PBMCs, CD4 and CD8 fractions, and dextramer-positive and dextramer-negative fractions. The sequencer was an Illumina NovaSeq 6000. TCR cDNA was made using 5'RACE template switching, a step that added a universal primer site and unique molecular identifiers. Priming of cDNA synthesis was performed from both the TCR alpha and TCR beta constant segments. Libraries were amplified in two PCR steps, with sample barcodes and sequencing adapters added in the second step. Libraries were sequenced on Illumina HiSeq 2500 (2x100 bp) or NovaSeq (2x150 bp). In the original analysis: MIGEC was used to demultiplex reads and collapse the reads into UMI consensus sequences, and MiXCR was used for V(D)J alignment. Vaccine-responding clonotypes were defined with edgeR using replicate PBMC samples, requiring FDR below 0.01 and a log2 fold change above 5 up to day 15. Bulk clonotypes were assigned CD4 or CD8 identity according to which sequenced CD4 or CD8 repertoire held them at higher abundance. TCRdb reanalyzed the raw reads on its own, using fastp at Q25 for trimming and MiXCR for clone calling, and kept in-frame beta chains. For every CDR3 protein sequence, its rows merge into one entry that carries the most common genes and DNA. The V and J calls reflect TCRdb's pipeline rather than the authors' work. Here the sample has 300,000 or so distinct CDR3 sequences; around 3.9% occur a single time. Of the sample, roughly 24% is held by the ten largest clones.

Summary of the overall study and its limitations: Computational filtering was needed because FACS-sorted repertoires could contain abundant contaminating clonotypes from the bulk population. Because only two donors were included in the study, the extent to which the findings can be generalized is limited. The secondary T-cell response was weaker than the primary response but faster, peaking on day 5 instead of day 15. After the booster, most of the clones that had expanded following primary vaccination were detected again (96% of CD4 and 80% to 90% of CD8), which suggests that memory was broadly maintained. A small share of clonotypes occurred in both CD4 and CD8 compartments, likely arising from convergent recombination.

Turning to this clonotype: The specificity of this receptor is unknown. One end of the junction is discordant with germline, which a read error may explain.

The chain is assembled from TRBV3-1 and TRBJ1-2; 8 bases in between match TRBD1. This TCR came from a man aged 18 to 29 who received the YFV17D yellow fever vaccine. Sequenced material: PBMCs, taken 5 days after the yellow fever booster vaccination. The sequenced DNA: TGTGCCAGCAGCCGGACAGGGCCAGCCGAGGATGGCTACGCCTTC. This encodes CASSRTGPAEDGYAF.